This TCR beta chain derives from a study of blood T cell repertoires in COVID-19. Turning to the study itself: Researchers got acute and convalescent COVID-19 samples from the United States, Italy and Spain. From T cells, B-cell-depleted T cells, or PBMCs came the material, which was cDNA or gDNA.

Source study methods: Amplification of reference gene primers was used by the study to estimate nucleated cell counts. The assay was immunoSEQ multiplex PCR, and TCRdb's table has in-frame clones only and misses some. The D gene and trimming were derived from the DNA, and the V and J assignments and clone size from that table. Of 75,000 to 95,000 clones in the sample, roughly four fifths were seen once. After removal of 4 bases from V and 7 bases from J, the junction contained 0 bases not matched to a gene. The CDR3 sequence is 13 residues long. Germline V gene lookup returns CDR1 SGHAT and CDR2 FQNNGV.

The receptor was derived from a human donor in a cohort sampled during active COVID-19. The sequenced material came from peripheral blood. V usage is TRBV11-2 and J usage is TRBJ1-6; TRBD1 matches at 8 bases. For the CDR3, the DNA is TGTGCCAGCAGCTGGGACAGGAATTCACCCCTCCACTTT. Amino acid sequence: CASSWDRNSPLHF.